This TCR beta chain was sequenced during a study of T cell changes during pregnancy in multiple sclerosis. Germline V gives CDR1 MNHEY, CDR2 SMNVEV (reference sequence). Trimming removed 6 bases at V and 12 bases at J, with 15 bases between. The CDR3 has 12 amino acids. The method was immunoSEQ multiplex PCR; TCRdb's version includes in-frame clones alone and lacks a portion of them. This table has about 72,000 clones, 75% to 95% appearing once. This receptor was obtained from a female donor in good health, enrolled as a control in a pregnancy study. The sequencing used peripheral blood, collected in the third trimester of pregnancy. The J gene is TRBJ2-1, the V gene TRBV27; D gene uncertain. The CDR3 DNA reads as TGTGCCAGCAGCCCAACAGTCGGTCGGCAGTTCTTC. This sequence encodes CASSPTVGRQFF.